The T cell receptor (beta chain) described here comes from a study of beta chain features in type 1 diabetes. General study points: Reduced insertions and increased deletions marked VDJ junctions in type 1 diabetes patients.

CDR1 LNHNV and CDR2 YYDKDF come from the germline V gene (reference sequence). The CDR3 sequence is 14 residues long. V gave up 3 bases and J gave up 4 bases, with 10 bases separating them. This clone is a singleton in its sample. Its antigen is unidentified. TCRB transcripts that were expressed got sequenced, as all of the isolated RNA had been reverse transcribed. Sequencing used immunoSEQ multiplex PCR; TCRdb keeps in-frame clones, though not all of them. The sample lists hundreds of thousands of clones, around 68% occurring once. The chain combines TRBV15 with TRBJ2-1; D not resolved. Sequences were obtained from naive CD4+ T cells from blood. This sequence originates from a man aged 25-45 years in good health. In nucleotides, the CDR3 is TGTGCCACCAGCAGTGAGGCCACATACAATGAGCAGTTCTTC. Translating gives CATSSEATYNEQFF.